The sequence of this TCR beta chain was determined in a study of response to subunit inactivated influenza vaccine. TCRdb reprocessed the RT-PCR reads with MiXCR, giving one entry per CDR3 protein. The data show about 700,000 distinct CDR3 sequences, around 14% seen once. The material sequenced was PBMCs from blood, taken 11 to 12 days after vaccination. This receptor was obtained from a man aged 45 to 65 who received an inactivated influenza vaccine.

In DNA, the CDR3 is TGTGCCACCAGCAGAGATCTAGCGGAGAACAATGAGCAGTTCTTC. This sequence encodes CATSRDLAENNEQFF. The gene calls are TRBV15 and TRBJ2-1; 7 nucleotides align to TRBD2. Germline CDR1 and CDR2: LNHNV and YYDKDF (reference sequence). V shed 0 bases, J shed 5 bases, and the junction held 4 bases outside the gene matches. The CDR3 consists of 15 residues. The full variable domain, rest sourced from reference TRBV15 and TRBJ2-1, is DAMVIQNPRYQVTQFGKPVTLSCSQTLNHNVMYWYQQKSSQAPKLLFHYYDKDFNNEADTPDNFQSRRPNTSFCFLDIRSPGLGDTAMYLCATSRDLAENNEQFFGPGTRLTVL.